This T cell receptor beta chain was obtained from a study of cytomegalovirus exposure and HLA in healthy donors. Germline loops: CDR1 SGHTA, CDR2 FQGNSA. The CDR3 extends over 14 amino acids. J gave up 1 base and V 4 bases, and 1 base lay outside the gene matches. Healthy bone marrow donors formed the donor group. 60 Vbeta and 13 Jbeta primers were used in PCR. Repertoires were generated with immunoSEQ multiplex PCR, while TCRdb's copy carries only in-frame clones and drops some. The sample has some 180,000 clones; around 80% are singletons. The sequencing input was PBMCs. The sequence was collected from a woman aged 25 to 39 in good health and CMV-seronegative. The chain links TRBV7-2 to TRBJ1-2; TRBD1 agrees at 9 bases. The CDR3 here is CASSSDRGNYGYTF. CDR3 nucleotide sequence: TGTGCCAGCAGCTCGGACAGGGGTAACTATGGCTACACCTTC.